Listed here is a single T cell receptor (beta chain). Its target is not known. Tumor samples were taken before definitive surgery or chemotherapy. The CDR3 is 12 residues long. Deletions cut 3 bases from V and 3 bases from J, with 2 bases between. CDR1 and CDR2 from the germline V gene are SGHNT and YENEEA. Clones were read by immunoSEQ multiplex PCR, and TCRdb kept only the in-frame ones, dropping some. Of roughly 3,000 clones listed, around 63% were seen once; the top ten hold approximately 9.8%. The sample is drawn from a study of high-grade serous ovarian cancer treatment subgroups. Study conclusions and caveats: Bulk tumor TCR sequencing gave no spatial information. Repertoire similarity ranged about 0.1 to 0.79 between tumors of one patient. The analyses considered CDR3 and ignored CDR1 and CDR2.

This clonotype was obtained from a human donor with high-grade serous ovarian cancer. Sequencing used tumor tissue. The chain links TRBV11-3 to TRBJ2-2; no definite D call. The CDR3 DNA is TGTGCCAGCAGCTTTGACACCGGGGAGCTGTTTTTT. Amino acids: CASSFDTGELFF.